Below, one TCR beta chain is given with its context. Its matching antigen is unknown. This record belongs to a study of OX40 agonist ivuxolimab in advanced cancers. General study findings and limits: It was not determined which antigens were specifically recognized by the peripheral T cells that had undergone clonal expansion. Low normalized T-cell clonal expansion was also seen in some nonresponders.

The germline CDR1 and CDR2 sequences are SQVTM and ANQGSEA. This CDR3 spans 12 amino acids. Deletions cut 8 bases from V and 9 bases from J, with 17 bases between. TCRdb's table, derived via immunoSEQ multiplex PCR, lists solely in-frame clones and lacks some. In the table there are about 50,000 clones, approximately 71% of which are singletons. The V gene is TRBV29-1, the J gene TRBJ2-1; D remains unclear. The origin of this receptor is an adult with an advanced solid tumor such as melanoma, head and neck, liver or kidney cancer. Sequencing used CD4+ or CD8+ T cells sorted from blood, obtained in a trial of the OX40 agonist ivuxolimab. This CDR3 reads CSIATSWVEQFF. The DNA for the CDR3 is TGCAGCATCGCAACAAGCTGGGTTGAGCAGTTCTTC.